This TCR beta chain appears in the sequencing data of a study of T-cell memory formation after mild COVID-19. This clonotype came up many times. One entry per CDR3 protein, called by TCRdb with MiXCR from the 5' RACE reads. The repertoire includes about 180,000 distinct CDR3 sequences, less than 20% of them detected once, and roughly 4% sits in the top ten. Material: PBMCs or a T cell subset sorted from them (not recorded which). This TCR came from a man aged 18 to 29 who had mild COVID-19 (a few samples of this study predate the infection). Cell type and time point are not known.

CDR3 in amino acids: CASTRPGQGENEAFF. In DNA, the CDR3 is TGTGCCAGCACCAGGCCCGGACAGGGTGAAAATGAAGCTTTCTTT. The chain recombines TRBV12-3 or TRBV12-4 with TRBJ1-1, with 8 nucleotides matching TRBD1. This CDR3 contains 15 residues. Unmatched junction bases numbered 14, after V lost 7 bases and J lost 7 bases.